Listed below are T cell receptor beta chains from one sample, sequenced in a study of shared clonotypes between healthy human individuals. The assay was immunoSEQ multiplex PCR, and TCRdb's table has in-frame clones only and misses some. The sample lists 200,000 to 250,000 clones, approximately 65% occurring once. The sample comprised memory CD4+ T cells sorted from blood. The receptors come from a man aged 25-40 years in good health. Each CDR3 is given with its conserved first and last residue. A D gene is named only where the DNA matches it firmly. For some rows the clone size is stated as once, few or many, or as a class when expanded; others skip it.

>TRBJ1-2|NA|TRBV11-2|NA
CASSSVYGYTF
TGTGCCAGCAGCTCAGTCTATGGCTACACCTTC
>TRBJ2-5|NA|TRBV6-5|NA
CASSDLLAQYF
TGTGCCAGCAGCGATCTTTTGGCCCAGTACTTC
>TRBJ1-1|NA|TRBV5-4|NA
CASSIGGRDGNTEAFF
TGTGCCAGCAGCATCGGGGGCCGGGACGGTAACACTGAAGCTTTCTTT
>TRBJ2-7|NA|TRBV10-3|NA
CAISPMPIGGGGEQYF
TGTGCCATCAGTCCGATGCCCATTGGGGGCGGGGGCGAGCAGTACTTC
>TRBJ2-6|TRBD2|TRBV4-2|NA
CASSPTRGAGDLVLTF
TGTGCCAGCAGCCCAACCCGAGGGGCGGGAGACTTAGTCCTGACTTTC
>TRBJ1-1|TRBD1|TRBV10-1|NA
CASSELGRGLLGTEAFF
TGCGCCAGCAGTGAGTTGGGGAGGGGGCTATTAGGCACTGAAGCTTTCTTT
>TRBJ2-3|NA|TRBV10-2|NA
CASSEQRVNTDTQYF
TGCGCCAGCAGTGAGCAGCGGGTGAACACAGATACGCAGTATTTT
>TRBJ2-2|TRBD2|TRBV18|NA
CASSPWLAGAGELFF
TGTGCCAGCTCACCATGGCTAGCGGGAGCCGGGGAGCTGTTTTTT
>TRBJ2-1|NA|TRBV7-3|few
CASSLDSAGSYNEQFF
TGTGCCAGCAGCTTAGATTCCGCGGGCTCCTACAATGAGCAGTTCTTC
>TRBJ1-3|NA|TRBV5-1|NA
CASRDVSGNTIYF
TGCGCCAGCAGGGACGTCTCTGGAAACACCATATATTTT
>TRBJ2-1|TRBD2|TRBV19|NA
CASRASGRADNEQFF
TGTGCCAGTAGGGCCTCTGGGAGGGCCGACAATGAGCAGTTCTTC
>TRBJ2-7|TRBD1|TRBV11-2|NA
CASSPVGRTGQYEQYF
TGTGCCAGCAGCCCCGTGGGTAGGACAGGGCAATACGAGCAGTACTTC
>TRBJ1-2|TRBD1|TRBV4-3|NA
CASSQSGRDSFFYGYTF
TGCGCCAGCAGCCAATCTGGCCGGGACAGCTTTTTCTATGGCTACACCTTC
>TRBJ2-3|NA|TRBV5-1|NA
CASSSSGFTDTQYF
TGCGCCAGCAGCTCCTCGGGATTCACAGATACGCAGTATTTT
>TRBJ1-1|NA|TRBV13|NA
CASSPPTSTEAFF
TGTGCCAGCAGCCCCCCGACAAGCACTGAAGCTTTCTTT
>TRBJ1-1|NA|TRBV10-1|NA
CASSVRRDTEAFF
TGCGCCAGCAGTGTCAGAAGGGACACTGAAGCTTTCTTT
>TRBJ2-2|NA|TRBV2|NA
CASTQRQGRGTGELFF
TGTGCCAGCACCCAAAGGCAGGGACGGGGCACCGGGGAGCTGTTTTTT